The 21 T cell receptor beta chains below were found in one sample sequenced in a study of CD8+ T cells in alopecia areata. Reverse transcription of extracted RNA yielded cDNA, which provided the sequencing template. Profiled with immunoSEQ multiplex PCR; TCRdb holds only in-frame clones, not every one. Of about 150,000 clones detected, 50% to 65% appear once; the ten largest clones hold more than 4.5%. The sequencing sample was made of CD4+ T cells sorted from blood. The source of these receptors is a human donor in good health.

Only a few counts were recorded for this clone. The chain carries TRBV5-1 and TRBJ1-1; TRBD1 aligns across 7 bases. In germline, CDR1 is SGHRS, CDR2 YFSETQ. Trimming took 1 base from V and 12 from J; bases not matched to a gene: 9. This CDR3 has 13 residues. The CDR3 is CASSLIWDSGPFF. DNA for the CDR3: TGCGCCAGCAGCTTGATCTGGGACAGCGGACCTTTCTTT.

This clone turned up a few times. This sequence joins TRBV5-1 and TRBJ2-5; 10 bases fit TRBD1. J was trimmed by 4 bases and V by 4 bases; bases with no gene match: 4. Germline V gives CDR1 SGHRS, CDR2 YFSETQ. This CDR3 is 14 amino acids long. The CDR3 here is CASSQGQGTETQYF. The CDR3 DNA reads TGCGCCAGCAGCCAGGGACAGGGGACAGAGACCCAGTACTTC.

J is TRBJ1-2 and V is TRBV7-8, with 7 bases matching TRBD1. The CDR3 loop spans 19 amino acids. V was pared by 5 bases and J by 7 bases, with 25 bases of the junction left unmatched. CDR1 and CDR2 from the germline V gene are SGHVS and FQNEAQ. CDR3 nucleotides: TGTGCCAGCAGCAGAGGTACGGTCCTTTCGCGGGACAGTGCAGCTGGCTACACCTTC. Translating gives CASSRGTVLSRDSAAGYTF.

There are a few counts of this clone. This sequence joins TRBV4-1 and TRBJ2-5; D is undetermined. Per germline, CDR1 MGHRA and CDR2 YSYEKL. Trimming removed 4 bases from V and 3 bases from J, with 15 bases in between. The CDR3 totals 15 residues. In DNA form, the CDR3 reads TGCGCCAGCAGCCGGACCTCACAGCGTAAAGAGACCCAGTACTTC. Encoded protein: CASSRTSQRKETQYF.

The chain recombines TRBV14 with TRBJ2-5, with D unresolved. Trimming left V 4 bases short and J 2 bases short, with 8 bases between. Germline V CDR1 and CDR2: SGHDN, FVKESK. There are 13 residues in the CDR3. CDR3 bases: TGTGCCAGCAGCCGACGGATTCAAGAGACCCAGTACTTC. Translating it yields CASSRRIQETQYF.

This clone was seen only a few times. At the DNA level, this CDR3 is encoded by other sequences in the same sample as well. The chain employs TRBV5-1 and TRBJ2-1; D is unresolved. Germline V lookup: CDR1 SGHRS, CDR2 YFSETQ. This CDR3 has 15 residues. V was trimmed by 2 bases and J by 1 base, leaving 10 bases between them. CDR3 loop: CASSLTSGSYNEQFF. DNA for the CDR3: TGCGCCAGCAGCTTAACAAGTGGATCCTACAATGAGCAGTTCTTC.

This chain uses TRBV20-1 with TRBJ2-7; no firm D call. V was cut by 1 base and J by 7 bases, with 8 bases left in between. The CDR3 extends over 11 amino acids. Germline V gives CDR1 DFQATT, CDR2 SNEGSKA (reference sequence). As DNA, the CDR3 is TGCAGTGCTAGAGTCGTCCGGGAGCAGTACTTC. Its translation is CSARVVREQYF.

This clone was picked up one time. The chain joins TRBV2 to TRBJ2-6, with a possible D match to TRBD2 (6 bases). Germline loops: CDR1 SNHLY, CDR2 FYNNEI. V lost 5 bases and J 2 bases, leaving 13 bases between the germline ends. The CDR3 has 16 amino acids. CDR3 sequence: CASSLGGSPGANVLTF. Here the CDR3 DNA reads TGTGCCAGCAGTTTGGGGGGTAGTCCTGGGGCCAACGTCCTGACTTTC.

The chain employs TRBV7-2 and TRBJ1-3; D unclear. This CDR3 spans 13 amino acids. V was pared by 6 bases and J by 4 bases, with 10 bases between. Germline CDR1 and CDR2: SGHTA and FQGNSA. Written as DNA, the CDR3 is TGTGCCAGCAGTCAGATACGGGGAAACACCATATATTTT. Protein product: CASSQIRGNTIYF.

This chain uses TRBV5-1 with TRBJ1-1; unclear D gene. CDR1 SGHRS and CDR2 YFSETQ come from the germline V gene. The CDR3 is made up of 14 amino acids. Trimming stripped 0 bases from V and 4 bases from J, with 10 bases between. The CDR3 DNA is TGCGCCAGCAGCTTGGGGCGGGGAGGCACTGAAGCTTTCTTT. Translating gives CASSLGRGGTEAFF.

This clone showed up just a few times. The chain employs TRBV5-6 and TRBJ2-1, with 10 bases lining up with TRBD2. Germline values: CDR1 SGHDT, CDR2 YYEEEE. The ends lost 5 bases at V and 2 bases at J; junction bases unmatched: 4. The CDR3 covers 15 residues. CDR3 residues: CASRSSGRAYNEQFF. For the CDR3, the DNA is TGTGCCAGCAGGTCTAGCGGGAGAGCCTACAATGAGCAGTTCTTC. Variable domain in full (rest from reference TRBV5-6 and TRBJ2-1): DAGVTQSPTHLIKTRGQQVTLRCSPKSGHDTVSWYQQALGQGPQFIFQYYEEEERQRGNFPDRFSGHQFPNYSSELNVNALLLGDSALYLCASRSSGRAYNEQFFGPGTRLTVL.

This chain joins TRBV27 and TRBJ2-7; the D gene could be TRBD1 or TRBD2 (5 bases each). V was cut by 4 bases and J by 2 bases, with 18 bases left in between. The CDR3 sequence is 16 residues long. The germline V gene has CDR1 MNHEY and CDR2 SMNVEV (reference sequence). The CDR3 here is CASSSLGWDGTYEQYF. CDR3 in DNA: TGTGCCAGCAGTTCGTTGGGGTGGGACGGGACCTACGAGCAGTACTTC.

The chain combines TRBV29-1 with TRBJ2-7, with 9 nucleotides matching TRBD1. This CDR3 has 21 amino acids. The germline V gene encodes CDR1 SQVTM and CDR2 ANQGSEA. V trimming: 6 bases; J trimming: 5 bases; junction bases outside the gene matches: 32. The CDR3 region is CSVRKTGGLGTGTGIRDEQYF. CDR3 nucleotides: TGCAGCGTCCGAAAAACTGGCGGACTGGGTACCGGGACAGGGATTCGGGACGAGCAGTACTTC.

The chain recombines TRBV27 with TRBJ2-1; unclear D gene. V was shortened by 6 bases and J by 0 bases, with 12 bases between the two germline ends. Per the germline V gene, CDR1 is MNHEY and CDR2 is SMNVEV (reference sequence). The CDR3 runs 15 residues. CDR3 sequence reads: CASSKWGNSYNEQFF. The DNA of the CDR3 is TGTGCCAGCAGCAAATGGGGAAACTCCTACAATGAGCAGTTCTTC.

This clone was counted only a few times. The chain's CDR3 is CASSLALAGGYEQYF. The CDR3 bases are TGCGCCAGCAGCTTGGCCTTAGCGGGAGGATACGAGCAGTACTTC. V and J are TRBV5-1 and TRBJ2-7; 10 positions agree with TRBD2. With V trimmed by 0 bases and J by 4 bases, 4 bases remained unmatched. Germline CDR1 and CDR2: SGHRS and YFSETQ. The CDR3 consists of 15 residues. The variable domain in full, with the rest retrieved from reference TRBV5-1 and TRBJ2-7, is KAGVTQTPRYLIKTRGQQVTLSCSPISGHRSVSWYQQTPGQGLQFLFEYFSETQRNKGNFPGRFSGRQFSNSRSEMNVSTLELGDSALYLCASSLALAGGYEQYFGPGTRLTVT.

The V gene is TRBV5-1, the J gene TRBJ1-2, with unresolved D. V was pared by 3 bases and J by 8 bases, with 17 bases between. The CDR3 spans 14 residues. Germline V gene sequence: CDR1 SGHRS, CDR2 YFSETQ. CDR3 sequence: CASSSGRPTLGYTF. The CDR3 bases are TGCGCCAGCAGCTCGGGCCGGCCTACGTTGGGCTACACCTTC.

The J gene is TRBJ2-4, the V gene TRBV2; 11 bases agree with TRBD1. J lost 5 bases, V lost 6 bases, and 9 bases had no gene match. Germline lookup yields CDR1 SNHLY and CDR2 FYNNEI. The CDR3 is 16 residues long. DNA of the CDR3: TGTGCCAGCAGCTATCGGACAGGGGGCCGGGAAAACATTCAGTACTTC. Amino acid sequence: CASSYRTGGRENIQYF.

The rearrangement uses TRBV7-8 and TRBJ1-5, with D uncertain. Germline V lookup: CDR1 SGHVS, CDR2 FQNEAQ. Trimming shortened V by 1 base and J by 13 bases, and 8 bases separated the two germline ends. This CDR3 spans 11 amino acids. CDR3: CASSLDNFQHF. The CDR3 DNA is TGTGCCAGCAGCTTAGATAACTTTCAGCATTTT.

CDR3 DNA: TGTGCCAGCAGCCCGCATCAAACGAGCCCCCAGCATTTT. Translated, it gives CASSPHQTSPQHF. The V call is TRBV11-2, the J call TRBJ1-5; no firm D call. The CDR3 is 13 amino acids. Trimming cost V 5 bases and J 10 bases, with 15 bases left between them. CDR1 and CDR2 from the germline V gene are SGHAT and FQNNGV.

The chain links TRBV30 to TRBJ1-5; TRBD1 is a possible D gene (5 bases). Per germline, CDR1 GTSNPN and CDR2 SVGIG (reference sequence). Between the trimmed V and J ends, which lost 2 bases and 7 bases, there was a span of 9 bases. CDR3 size: 12 residues. Written as DNA, the CDR3 is TGTGCCTGGAGTCGGGGGTCCCAGCCCCAGCATTTT. Amino acid sequence: CAWSRGSQPQHF. Filled out from reference TRBV30 and TRBJ1-5, the complete variable domain reads SQTIHQWPATLVQPVGSPLSLECTVEGTSNPNLYWYRQAAGRGLQLLFYSVGIGQISSEVPQNLSASRPQDRQFILSSKKLLLSDSGFYLCAWSRGSQPQHFGDGTRLSIL.

In its sample, this clone was seen a few times. The rearrangement links TRBV7-6 to TRBJ1-2; 9 bases are shared with TRBD1. Trimming removed 3 bases from V and 8 bases from J; junction bases left unmatched: 10. Germline V lookup: CDR1 SGHVS, CDR2 FNYEAQ. There are 15 residues in the CDR3. CDR3 residues: CASSLRGTGSQGYTF. CDR3 sequence (DNA): TGTGCCAGCAGCTTGCGGGGGACAGGGTCGCAAGGCTACACCTTC.